Listed below are T cell receptor beta chains from one sample, sequenced in a study of identical twins. A single record per CDR3 protein comes from TCRdb applying MiXCR to the 5' RACE reads. The data hold some 1,600,000 distinct CDR3 sequences, with around 33% observed a single time. Sequencing was done on a sample of cord blood. The receptors were sampled from a newborn girl in good health. The CDR3 runs from the conserved cysteine through the conserved F or W.

CDR3 protein: CSVKPTAPWSYNEQFF
V gene: TRBV29-1
CDR3 length: 16

CDR3 protein: CASSPPQRSEDTQYF
V gene: TRBV18
CDR3 length: 15

CDR3 protein: CASSKTRPTPIPKETQYF
V gene: TRBV21-1
CDR3 length: 18

CDR3 protein: CSPRPTSSYSEQFF
V gene: TRBV29-1
CDR3 length: 14

CDR3 protein: CASSQMFLAGEETQYF
V gene: TRBV4-2
CDR3 length: 16

CDR3 protein: CASSLGVLGSYEQYF
V gene: TRBV5-1
CDR3 length: 15

CDR3 protein: CASSLNRLDSLSYEQYF
V gene: TRBV7-8
CDR3 length: 17

CDR3 protein: CASRATGSNQPQHF
V gene: TRBV25-1
CDR3 length: 14

CDR3 protein: CASSADRGSYGYTF
V gene: TRBV6-4
CDR3 length: 14

CDR3 protein: CSVEGSSTDTQYF
V gene: TRBV29-1
CDR3 length: 13

CDR3 protein: CASSDGLDPTIQYF
V gene: TRBV6-1
CDR3 length: 14

CDR3 protein: CASIGTGVTNSPLHF
V gene: TRBV28
CDR3 length: 15

CDR3 protein: CASSLVLAGNNEQYF
V gene: TRBV7-2
CDR3 length: 15

CDR3 protein: CRAQVRSTDTQYF
V gene: TRBV29-1
CDR3 length: 13

CDR3 protein: CASSALRGRGETQYF
V gene: TRBV5-1
CDR3 length: 15

CDR3 protein: CASSQGGPEETQYF
V gene: TRBV4-2
CDR3 length: 14

CDR3 protein: CASSLGTGPPYSNQPQHF
V gene: TRBV5-1
CDR3 length: 18

CDR3 protein: CSARGGINEKLFF
V gene: TRBV20-1
CDR3 length: 13

CDR3 protein: CASSQGPLARLEQFF
V gene: TRBV3-1
CDR3 length: 15

CDR3 protein: CSARDCLVEGPNSNQPQHF
V gene: TRBV20-1
CDR3 length: 19

CDR3 protein: CSARAQGFGGNEQFF
V gene: TRBV20-1
CDR3 length: 15

CDR3 protein: CSTGTRDNEQYF
V gene: TRBV20-1
CDR3 length: 12

CDR3 protein: CSVHRENTEAFF
V gene: TRBV20-1
CDR3 length: 12

CDR3 protein: CASSADPRNTEAFF
V gene: TRBV5-1
CDR3 length: 14

CDR3 protein: CASSLNTQAPSYEQYF
V gene: TRBV7-9
CDR3 length: 16

CDR3 protein: CASRPDQTRWGYEQYF
V gene: TRBV2
CDR3 length: 16

CDR3 protein: CSAENRGTYEQYF
V gene: TRBV29-1
CDR3 length: 13

CDR3 protein: CAWSIRDRVNGYTF
V gene: TRBV30
CDR3 length: 14

CDR3 protein: CSARVASGGIRGSYNEQFF
V gene: TRBV20-1
CDR3 length: 19

CDR3 protein: CATSIPPLVNEQYF
V gene: TRBV15
CDR3 length: 14

CDR3 protein: CASSLGELGGTDTQYF
V gene: TRBV5-6
CDR3 length: 16

CDR3 protein: CASSLPSGASYNEQFF
V gene: TRBV5-1
CDR3 length: 16

CDR3 protein: CASSEADSHYGYTF
V gene: TRBV6-1
CDR3 length: 14

CDR3 protein: CASSYPTGTQYF
V gene: TRBV11-2
CDR3 length: 12

CDR3 protein: CASSGRASQHF
V gene: TRBV12-3/TRBV12-4
CDR3 length: 11

CDR3 protein: CASNPTRGLAGALTYNEQFF
V gene: TRBV12-3/TRBV12-4
CDR3 length: 20

CDR3 protein: CASRDQGAKYGYTF
V gene: TRBV6-6
CDR3 length: 14

CDR3 protein: CATSRDTQGGTEAFF
V gene: TRBV15
CDR3 length: 15

CDR3 protein: CASNPRSGRDEQYF
V gene: TRBV11-2
CDR3 length: 14